The 22 T cell receptor beta chains below were found in one sample sequenced in a study of cytomegalovirus exposure and HLA in healthy donors. It was with 60 Vbeta and 13 Jbeta primers that the PCR ran. TCRdb's table, derived via immunoSEQ multiplex PCR, lists solely in-frame clones and lacks some. The sample gives roughly 120,000 clones, 75% to 85% of which show up once; under 3% is in the top ten. Source material: PBMCs. These receptors all stem from a man aged 25 to 45 in good health and CMV-seronegative.

This clone was seen only once. V is TRBV28 and J is TRBJ1-5; 8 bases align to TRBD1. Germline trimming cut 6 bases from V and 7 bases from J; bases unmatched to any gene: 5. This CDR3 contains 13 residues. Germline V gene sequence: CDR1 MDHEN, CDR2 SYDVKM. DNA of the CDR3: TGTGCCAGCAGACCGACAGGGGAGCAGCCCCAGCATTTT. This sequence encodes CASRPTGEQPQHF.

This rearrangement joins TRBV5-1 to TRBJ2-1; the match to TRBD2 covers 11 bases. This CDR3 has 15 amino acids. Germline V gives CDR1 SGHRS, CDR2 YFSETQ. V gave up 4 bases and J gave up 2 bases; unmatched junction bases: 2. CDR3 nucleotide sequence: TGCGCCAGCAGCGGACTAGCGGGCCCCTACAATGAGCAGTTCTTC. It specifies CASSGLAGPYNEQFF.

The rearrangement joins TRBV6-6 to TRBJ1-2; TRBD1 matches at 7 bases. The germline V gene has CDR1 MNHNY and CDR2 SVGAGI (reference sequence). J was trimmed by 6 bases and V by 5 bases; bases with no gene match: 9. This CDR3 comprises 14 residues. The CDR3: CASSRQGGTDGYTF. CDR3 coding DNA: TGTGCCAGCAGTAGACAGGGAGGCACGGATGGCTACACCTTC.

Only a few counts were recorded for this clone. The genes are TRBV30 and TRBJ1-2; 9 nucleotides align to TRBD1. From germline, CDR1 is GTSNPN and CDR2 SVGIG (reference sequence). Unmatched junction bases numbered 11, after V lost 2 bases and J lost 1 base. There are 17 residues in the CDR3. CDR3 nucleotide sequence: TGTGCCTGGAGTATCACTCGGGGGACAGGGAATAACTATGGCTACACCTTC. Translated, it gives CAWSITRGTGNNYGYTF.

This clone rates as medium-sized. The chain carries TRBV10-2 and TRBJ2-1; TRBD2 matches at 9 bases. Unmatched junction bases numbered 9, after V lost 3 bases and J lost 9 bases. CDR3 size: 15 residues. Germline CDR1 is WSHSY and CDR2 is SAAADI. CDR3: CASSDAGGPWREQFF. CDR3 nucleotides: TGCGCCAGCAGTGACGCGGGAGGGCCGTGGCGTGAGCAGTTCTTC.

The chain joins TRBV7-9 to TRBJ2-1; 7 nucleotides agree with TRBD2. Germline assignment: CDR1 SEHNR and CDR2 FQNEAQ (reference sequence). Losses at the gene ends were 1 base for V and 9 bases for J; bases not matched to a gene: 6. This CDR3 region has 14 residues. CDR3 bases: TGTGCCAGCAGCTTAGTCGCGGGAGCCGCTGAGCAGTTCTTC. Translation: CASSLVAGAAEQFF.

V is TRBV25-1 and J is TRBJ2-1, with 9 nucleotides matching TRBD2. Germline loops: CDR1 MGHDK, CDR2 SYGVNS. The CDR3 totals 14 residues. The V gene end was trimmed by 2 bases and the J gene end by 10 bases; junction bases not matched to a gene: 6. CDR3 in DNA: TGTGCCAGCAGTGAACTAGCGGGAAGGCGGGAGCAGTTCTTC. Its protein product is CASSELAGRREQFF.

The genes are TRBV7-9 and TRBJ2-5; 15 bases match TRBD2. The end of the DNA aligns better with TRBJ2-7, so the J call may be wrong. There are 14 residues in the CDR3. CDR1 and CDR2 (germline): SEHNR, FQNEAQ (reference sequence). For the CDR3, the DNA is TGTGCCAGCAGCTTGGGACTAGCGGGAGGCGAGCAGTACTTC. Translation: CASSLGLAGGEQYF.

The V and J genes are TRBV5-1 and TRBJ2-7, with 9 bases lining up with TRBD2. This CDR3 spans 17 amino acids. CDR1 and CDR2 (germline): SGHRS, YFSETQ. V was pared by 0 bases and J by 2 bases, with 9 bases of the junction left unmatched. The CDR3 bases are TGCGCCAGCAGCTTGGATGGGCGGGAGGGCCATGCCTACGAGCAGTACTTC. Protein sequence: CASSLDGREGHAYEQYF.

The chain couples TRBV4-1 to TRBJ2-3; 9 bases agree with TRBD2. The J segment lost 3 bases and the V segment lost 2 bases, leaving 6 bases of the junction unmatched. Germline CDR1 MGHRA, CDR2 YSYEKL. This CDR3 is 16 amino acids long. The CDR3 loop reads CASSQLAGVGTDTQYF. DNA of the CDR3: TGCGCCAGCAGCCAATTAGCGGGAGTTGGGACAGATACGCAGTATTTT.

The V call is TRBV16, the J call TRBJ2-2; 7 bases line up with TRBD1. The CDR3 is 15 residues long. The V gene end was trimmed by 4 bases and the J gene end by 6 bases; junction bases not matched to a gene: 8. From germline, CDR1 is KGHSY and CDR2 FQNENV. CDR3: CASSRTGDGSGELFF. In DNA, the CDR3 is TGTGCCAGCAGCCGTACAGGGGATGGTTCCGGGGAGCTGTTTTTT.

The V call is TRBV28, the J call TRBJ1-2; 7 bases are a match to TRBD1. Looked up from germline, CDR1 is MDHEN and CDR2 is SYDVKM. Losses at the gene ends were 5 bases for V and 3 bases for J; bases not matched to a gene: 9. This CDR3 contains 15 residues. Here the CDR3 DNA reads TGTGCCAGCAGTCGCCCTACCGGGACAGACTATGGCTACACCTTC. This gives the protein CASSRPTGTDYGYTF.

V is TRBV6-6 and J is TRBJ2-1; 8 bases are a match to TRBD2. V gave up 6 bases and J gave up 9 bases; unmatched junction bases: 4. CDR3 length: 12 amino acids. Germline values: CDR1 MNHNY, CDR2 SVGAGI (reference sequence). The CDR3 DNA reads as TGTGCCAGCAGCCGACTAGCGCCTGAGCAGTTCTTC. It specifies CASSRLAPEQFF.

The chain links TRBV7-9 to TRBJ2-7; 11 nucleotides line up with TRBD1. The junction had 3 bases not matched to a gene; V was cut back by 5 bases and J by 3 bases. Germline CDR1 is SEHNR and CDR2 is FQNEAQ (reference sequence). The CDR3 is 14 amino acids. Here the CDR3 DNA reads TGTGCCAGCAGCACTGGGACAGGGGGCTACGAGCAGTACTTC. This sequence encodes CASSTGTGGYEQYF.

This clone has just a few counts. The rearrangement joins TRBV19 to TRBJ1-5; 8 nucleotides match TRBD1. The CDR3 runs to 14 residues. Trimming removed 5 bases from V and 6 bases from J; junction bases left unmatched: 6. CDR1 LNHDA and CDR2 SQIVND come from the germline V gene (reference sequence). CDR3 bases: TGTGCCAGTAGTGGACAGGGCAGACGTCAGCCCCAGCATTTT. It is translated as CASSGQGRRQPQHF. Variable domain in full (rest from reference TRBV19 and TRBJ1-5): DGGITQSPKYLFRKEGQNVTLSCEQNLNHDAMYWYRQDPGQGLRLIYYSQIVNDFQKGDIAEGYSVSREKKESFPLTVTSAQKNPTAFYLCASSGQGRRQPQHFGDGTRLSIL.

The V gene is TRBV7-2, the J gene TRBJ2-2, with a weak D call TRBD1 (6 bases). Germline-derived CDR1 and CDR2 are SGHTA and FQGNSA. Trimming took 10 bases from V and 2 from J, leaving 14 bases between them. The CDR3 runs to 14 residues. The CDR3 nucleotides read TGTGCCACAAATACAGGGCCCAACACCGGGGAGCTGTTTTTT. Translation gives CATNTGPNTGELFF.

The table lists this clone with a count of one. The chain has TRBV5-1 and TRBJ2-7; D is perhaps TRBD2 (5 bases). Trimming stripped 0 bases from V and 4 bases from J, with 11 bases between. Germline CDR1 SGHRS, CDR2 YFSETQ. This CDR3 comprises 14 residues. This CDR3 is CASSLGVAGYEQYF. The CDR3 DNA reads TGCGCCAGCAGCTTGGGGGTTGCGGGTTACGAGCAGTACTTC. Together with reference TRBV5-1 and TRBJ2-7, the CDR3 gives the full variable domain: KAGVTQTPRYLIKTRGQQVTLSCSPISGHRSVSWYQQTPGQGLQFLFEYFSETQRNKGNFPGRFSGRQFSNSRSEMNVSTLELGDSALYLCASSLGVAGYEQYFGPGTRLTVT.

The rearrangement uses TRBV9 and TRBJ1-6; D may be TRBD1 (6 bases). CDR3 size: 13 residues. The germline V gene has CDR1 SGDLS and CDR2 YYNGEE. V lost 3 bases, J lost 7 bases, and 8 bases lay in between. The CDR3 DNA reads TGTGCCAGCAGCGGGCAGGGGAATTCACCCCTCCACTTT. Protein: CASSGQGNSPLHF.

A word on this clone: Relative to the germline gene, one junction end is altered; a read error may explain this. V usage is TRBV19 and J usage is TRBJ1-5; no reliable D call. This CDR3 region has 13 residues. Looked up from germline, CDR1 is LNHDA and CDR2 is SQIVND (reference sequence). In DNA, the CDR3 is TGTGCCAGTAGTACCGGGGAGGGCCAGCCCCAGAATTTT. Protein sequence: CASSTGEGQPQNF.

V usage is TRBV27 and J usage is TRBJ1-6; 12 nucleotides line up with TRBD1. The CDR3 sequence is 14 residues long. V lost 5 bases to trimming and J lost 14 bases; unmatched junction nucleotides: 7. CDR1 and CDR2 from the germline V gene are MNHEY and SMNVEV (reference sequence). The chain's CDR3 is CASSPGTGGETLHF. CDR3 bases: TGTGCCAGCAGTCCCGGGACAGGGGGCGAAACCCTCCACTTT.

This clone occurred once. The CDR3 sequence is CASSYEGSNYGYTF. CDR3 nucleotide sequence: TGTGCCAGCAGTTACGAGGGTTCGAACTATGGCTACACCTTC. The chain links TRBV6-5 to TRBJ1-2, with unresolved D. This CDR3 region has 14 residues. The germline CDR1 and CDR2 sequences are MNHEY and SVGAGI. The V end lost 2 bases, the J end lost 2 bases, and 9 bases lay between the germline ends.

The genes are TRBV27 and TRBJ2-5, with D possibly matching TRBD2 (6 bases). Germline V gene lookup returns CDR1 MNHEY and CDR2 SMNVEV (reference sequence). Deletions cut 0 bases from V and 0 bases from J, with 11 bases between. The length of the CDR3 is 16 residues. As DNA, the CDR3 is TGTGCCAGCAGTTTATCAGGGGCGGGAAACCAAGAGACCCAGTACTTC. Amino acids: CASSLSGAGNQETQYF.